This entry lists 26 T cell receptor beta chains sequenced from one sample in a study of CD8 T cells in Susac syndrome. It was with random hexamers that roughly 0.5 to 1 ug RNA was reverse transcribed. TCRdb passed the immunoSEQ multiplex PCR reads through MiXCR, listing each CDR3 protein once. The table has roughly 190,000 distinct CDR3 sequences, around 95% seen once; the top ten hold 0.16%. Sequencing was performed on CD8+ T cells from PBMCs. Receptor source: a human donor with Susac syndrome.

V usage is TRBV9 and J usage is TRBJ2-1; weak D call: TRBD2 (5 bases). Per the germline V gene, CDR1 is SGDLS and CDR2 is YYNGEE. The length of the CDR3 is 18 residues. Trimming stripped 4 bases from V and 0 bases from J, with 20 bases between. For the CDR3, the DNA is TGTGCCAGCAGCCCCCAAAGCGGCACCTTAGGCTCCTACAATGAGCAGTTCTTC. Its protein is CASSPQSGTLGSYNEQFF.

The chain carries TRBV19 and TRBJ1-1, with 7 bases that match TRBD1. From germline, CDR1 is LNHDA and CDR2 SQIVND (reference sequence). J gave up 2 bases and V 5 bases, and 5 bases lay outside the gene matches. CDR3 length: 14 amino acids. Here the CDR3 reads CASSAGTDNTEAFF. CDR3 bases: TGTGCCAGTAGTGCCGGGACAGACAACACTGAAGCTTTCTTT.

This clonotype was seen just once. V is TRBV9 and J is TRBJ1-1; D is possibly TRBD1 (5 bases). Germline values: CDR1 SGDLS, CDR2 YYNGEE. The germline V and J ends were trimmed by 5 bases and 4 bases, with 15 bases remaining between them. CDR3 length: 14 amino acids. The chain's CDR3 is CASSRGAGSTEAFF. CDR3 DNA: TGTGCCAGCAGTCGGGGCGCGGGGTCCACTGAAGCTTTCTTT.

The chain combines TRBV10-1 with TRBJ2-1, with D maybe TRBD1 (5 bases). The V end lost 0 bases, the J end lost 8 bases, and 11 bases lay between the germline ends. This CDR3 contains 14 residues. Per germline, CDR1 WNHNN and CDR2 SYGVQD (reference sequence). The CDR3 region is CASSESWQGDEQFF. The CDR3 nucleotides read TGCGCCAGCAGTGAGTCGTGGCAGGGCGATGAGCAGTTCTTC.

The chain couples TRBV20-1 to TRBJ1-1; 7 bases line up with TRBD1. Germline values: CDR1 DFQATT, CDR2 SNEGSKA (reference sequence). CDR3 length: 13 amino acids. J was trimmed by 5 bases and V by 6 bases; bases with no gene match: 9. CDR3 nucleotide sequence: TGCAGTGCGCTCAACAGGGGAGTAACTGAAGCTTTCTTT. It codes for CSALNRGVTEAFF.

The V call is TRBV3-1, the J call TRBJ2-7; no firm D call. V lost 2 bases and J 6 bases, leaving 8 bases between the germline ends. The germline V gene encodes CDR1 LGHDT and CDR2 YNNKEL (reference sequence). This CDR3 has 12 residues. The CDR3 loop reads CASSQSGIEQYF. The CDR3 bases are TGTGCCAGCAGCCAAAGTGGAATCGAGCAGTACTTC.

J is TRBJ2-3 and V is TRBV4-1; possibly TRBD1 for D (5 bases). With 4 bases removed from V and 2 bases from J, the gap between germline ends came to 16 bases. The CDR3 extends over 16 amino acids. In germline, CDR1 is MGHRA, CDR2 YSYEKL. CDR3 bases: TGCGCCAGCAGCCCACCTCCAGGGATGAACACAGATACGCAGTATTTT. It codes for CASSPPPGMNTDTQYF.

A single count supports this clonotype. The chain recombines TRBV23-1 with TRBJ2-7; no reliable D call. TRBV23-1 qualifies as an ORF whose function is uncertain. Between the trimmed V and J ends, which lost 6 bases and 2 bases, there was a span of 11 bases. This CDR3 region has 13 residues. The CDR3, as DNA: TGCGCCAGCAGCAAACACACTACCTACGAGCAGTACTTC. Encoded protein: CASSKHTTYEQYF.

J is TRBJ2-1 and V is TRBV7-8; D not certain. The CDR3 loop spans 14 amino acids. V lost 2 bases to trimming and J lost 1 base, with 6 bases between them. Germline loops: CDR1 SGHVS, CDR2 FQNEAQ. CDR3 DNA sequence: TGTGCCAGCAGCTTAATTCCATCCTACAATGAGCAGTTCTTC. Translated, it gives CASSLIPSYNEQFF.

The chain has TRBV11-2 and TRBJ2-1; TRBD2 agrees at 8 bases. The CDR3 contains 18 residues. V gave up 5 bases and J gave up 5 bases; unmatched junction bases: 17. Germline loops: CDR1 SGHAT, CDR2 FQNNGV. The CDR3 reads CASSLPLYGGGMDNEQFF. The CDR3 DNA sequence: TGTGCCAGCAGCCTCCCCCTCTACGGGGGGGGAATGGACAATGAGCAGTTCTTC.

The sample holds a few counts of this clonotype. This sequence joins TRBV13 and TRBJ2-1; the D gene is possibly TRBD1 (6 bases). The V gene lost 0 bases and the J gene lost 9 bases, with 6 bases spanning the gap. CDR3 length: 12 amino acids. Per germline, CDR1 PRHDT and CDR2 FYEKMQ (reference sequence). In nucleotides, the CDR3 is TGTGCCAGCAGCTTAGGAGGGGGTGAGCAGTTCTTC. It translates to CASSLGGGEQFF.

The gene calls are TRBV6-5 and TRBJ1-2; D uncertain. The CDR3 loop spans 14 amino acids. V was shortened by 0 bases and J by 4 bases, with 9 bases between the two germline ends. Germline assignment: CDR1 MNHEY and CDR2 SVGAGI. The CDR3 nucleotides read TGTGCCAGCAGTTACTCCAGTACCCGCTATGGCTACACCTTC. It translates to CASSYSSTRYGYTF.

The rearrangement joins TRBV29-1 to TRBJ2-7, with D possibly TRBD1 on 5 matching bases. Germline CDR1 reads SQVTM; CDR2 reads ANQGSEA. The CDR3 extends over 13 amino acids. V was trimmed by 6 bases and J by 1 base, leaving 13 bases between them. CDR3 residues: CSVTEIGSYEQYF. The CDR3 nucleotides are TGCAGCGTGACAGAAATTGGGTCCTACGAGCAGTACTTC.

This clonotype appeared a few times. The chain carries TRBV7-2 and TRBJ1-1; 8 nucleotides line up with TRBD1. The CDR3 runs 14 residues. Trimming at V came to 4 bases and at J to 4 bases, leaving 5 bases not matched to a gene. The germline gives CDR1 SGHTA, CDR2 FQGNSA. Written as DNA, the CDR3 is TGTGCCAGCAGCTCGCAGGGGGCGGGCACTGAAGCTTTCTTT. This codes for CASSSQGAGTEAFF.

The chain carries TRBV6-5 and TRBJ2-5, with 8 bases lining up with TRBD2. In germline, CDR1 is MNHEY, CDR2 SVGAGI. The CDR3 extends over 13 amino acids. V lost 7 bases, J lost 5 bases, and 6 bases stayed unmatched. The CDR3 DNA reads TGTGCCAGCAAAGCGGGAGTTTGGGAGACCCAGTACTTC. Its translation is CASKAGVWETQYF.

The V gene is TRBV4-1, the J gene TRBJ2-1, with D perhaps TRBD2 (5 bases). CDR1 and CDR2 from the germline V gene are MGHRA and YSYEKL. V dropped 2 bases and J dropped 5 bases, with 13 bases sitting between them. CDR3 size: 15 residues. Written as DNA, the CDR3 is TGCGCCAGCAGCCAAACTTTAGCCGGGAACAATGAGCAGTTCTTC. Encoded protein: CASSQTLAGNNEQFF.

CDR3 region: CASSLVRAGELFF. In DNA form, the CDR3 reads TGTGCCAGCAGCTTGGTGAGGGCCGGGGAGCTGTTTTTT. The chain joins TRBV5-6 to TRBJ2-2; perhaps TRBD2 as D (5 bases). V was clipped by 0 bases and J by 6 bases, with 6 bases between them. Per the germline V gene, CDR1 is SGHDT and CDR2 is YYEEEE. This CDR3 comprises 13 residues. The full variable domain, with the rest looked up from reference TRBV5-6 and TRBJ2-2, is DAGVTQSPTHLIKTRGQQVTLRCSPKSGHDTVSWYQQALGQGPQFIFQYYEEEERQRGNFPDRFSGHQFPNYSSELNVNALLLGDSALYLCASSLVRAGELFFGEGSRLTVL.

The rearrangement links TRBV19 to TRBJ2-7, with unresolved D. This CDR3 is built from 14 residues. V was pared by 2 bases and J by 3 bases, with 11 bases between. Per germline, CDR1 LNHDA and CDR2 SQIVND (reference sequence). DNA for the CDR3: TGTGCCAGTAGTATAAACAGTGGCGACTACGAGCAGTACTTC. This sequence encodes CASSINSGDYEQYF.

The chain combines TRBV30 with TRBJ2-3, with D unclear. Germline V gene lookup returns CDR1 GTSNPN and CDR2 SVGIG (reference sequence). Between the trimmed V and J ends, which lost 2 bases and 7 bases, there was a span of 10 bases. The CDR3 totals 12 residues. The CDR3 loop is CAWSPPNYTQYF. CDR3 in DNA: TGTGCCTGGAGTCCCCCGAACTATACGCAGTATTTT.

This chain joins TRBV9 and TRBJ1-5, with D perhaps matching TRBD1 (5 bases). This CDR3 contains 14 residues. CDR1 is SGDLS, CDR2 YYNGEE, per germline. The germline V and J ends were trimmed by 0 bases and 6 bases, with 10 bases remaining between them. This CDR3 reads CASSVAGTGQPQHF. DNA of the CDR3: TGTGCCAGCAGCGTAGCGGGGACGGGTCAGCCCCAGCATTTT.

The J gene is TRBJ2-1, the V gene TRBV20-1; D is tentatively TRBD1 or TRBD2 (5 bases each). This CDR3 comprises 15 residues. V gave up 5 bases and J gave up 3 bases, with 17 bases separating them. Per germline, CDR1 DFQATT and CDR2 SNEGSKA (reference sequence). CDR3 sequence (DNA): TGCAGTGCTTTCAATCCGGGACGGAACTACAATGAGCAGTTCTTC. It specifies CSAFNPGRNYNEQFF.

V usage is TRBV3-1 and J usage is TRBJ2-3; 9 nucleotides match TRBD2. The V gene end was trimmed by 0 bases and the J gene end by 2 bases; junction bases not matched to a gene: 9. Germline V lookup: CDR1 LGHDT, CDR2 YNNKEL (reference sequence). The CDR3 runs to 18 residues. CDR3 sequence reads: CASSQEVREGPSTDTQYF. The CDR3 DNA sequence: TGTGCCAGCAGCCAAGAGGTGCGGGAGGGCCCATCCACAGATACGCAGTATTTT.

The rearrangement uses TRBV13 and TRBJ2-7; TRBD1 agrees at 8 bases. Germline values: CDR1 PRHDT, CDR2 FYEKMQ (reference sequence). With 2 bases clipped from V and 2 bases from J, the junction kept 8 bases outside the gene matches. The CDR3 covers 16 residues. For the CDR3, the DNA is TGTGCCAGCAGCTTATCGTCGGGGACAGGACCCTACGAGCAGTACTTC. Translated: CASSLSSGTGPYEQYF.

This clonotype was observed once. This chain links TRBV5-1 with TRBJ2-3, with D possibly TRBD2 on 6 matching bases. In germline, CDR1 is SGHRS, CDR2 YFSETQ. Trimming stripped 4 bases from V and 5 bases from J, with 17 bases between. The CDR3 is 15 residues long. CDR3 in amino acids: CASSARGIKGDTQYF. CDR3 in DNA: TGCGCCAGCAGCGCCCGGGGGATCAAGGGAGATACGCAGTATTTT.

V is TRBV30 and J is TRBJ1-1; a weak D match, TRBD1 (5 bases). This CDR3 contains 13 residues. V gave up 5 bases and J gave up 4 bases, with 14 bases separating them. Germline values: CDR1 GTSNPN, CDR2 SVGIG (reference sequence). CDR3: CAWASGGSTEAFF. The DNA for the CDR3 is TGTGCCTGGGCCTCCGGGGGGTCCACTGAAGCTTTCTTT.

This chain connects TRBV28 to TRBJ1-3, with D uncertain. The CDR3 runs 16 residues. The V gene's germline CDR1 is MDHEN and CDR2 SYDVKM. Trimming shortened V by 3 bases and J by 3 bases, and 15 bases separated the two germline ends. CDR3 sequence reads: CASSLTPTIHGNTIYF. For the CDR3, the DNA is TGTGCCAGCAGTTTGACCCCGACAATTCATGGAAACACCATATATTTT.